This entry is about one T cell receptor (beta chain). The antigen remains unidentified. The sample comes from a study of beta chain features in type 1 diabetes. About the research overall: No age, gender or cell yield differences were seen between patients and healthy donors. Findings and limits, study-wide: For patients, the naive, central memory and Treg TCRB repertoires appeared more alike than for healthy donors. Type 1 diabetes patients had moderately but significantly shorter TCRB CDR3s in all four CD4+ subsets.

One heparinised draw of blood, averaging roughly 120 mL, came from each donor. TCRB transcripts that were expressed got sequenced, as all of the isolated RNA had been reverse transcribed. Only in-frame clones appear in the TCRdb table, and some are missing; sequencing was by immunoSEQ multiplex PCR. The sample shows 350,000 to 450,000 clones, about 15% of them seen only once. V gave up 1 base and J gave up 2 bases, with 12 bases separating them. Germline V gene data show CDR1 as SGHTA and CDR2 as FQGNSA. CDR3 length equals 15 residues. The rearrangement links TRBV7-2 to TRBJ2-7; tentative D call: TRBD1 (6 bases). The receptor was isolated from a man aged 30-40 years in good health. The material sequenced was naive CD4+ T cells from blood. The CDR3 sequence is CASSLVPTGPYEQYV. The CDR3 DNA sequence: TGTGCCAGCAGCTTAGTGCCGACAGGCCCCTACGAGCAGTACGTC.